This T cell receptor (beta chain) was observed in a study of blood T cell repertoires in COVID-19. Background on the study: Sites in the United States, Italy and Spain provided acute and convalescent COVID-19 samples. T cells, B-cell-depleted T cells, or PBMCs provided the cDNA or gDNA that served as material.

Original data processing: Estimates of nucleated cell counts were drawn from the amplification of reference gene primers. The method was immunoSEQ multiplex PCR; TCRdb's version includes in-frame clones alone and lacks a portion of them. That table is the source of V, J and clone size, and D and trimming were worked out from the DNA. The top ten clones hold less than 40% of a sample with about 80,000 clones, about four fifths of them seen once. V was pared by 5 bases and J by 8 bases, with 15 bases between. From germline, CDR1 is SEHNR and CDR2 FQNEAQ (reference sequence). CDR3 length: 14 amino acids. This clone was recorded once.

The sample taken for sequencing was peripheral blood. The V gene is TRBV7-9, the J gene TRBJ1-4; D gene ambiguous. The receptor's source is a man older than 75 with active or convalescent COVID-19. CDR3 bases: TGTGCCAGCAGCCCCGGACTTAACCAAGAAAAACTGTTTTTT. It yields the protein CASSPGLNQEKLFF.